A selection of T cell receptor beta chains follows, all from one sample in a study of CXCR4 blockade with PD-1 therapy in pancreatic cancer. Some clones are missing from TCRdb's copy, which holds only in-frame ones; the method was immunoSEQ multiplex PCR. This table holds approximately 5,200 clones, around 50% found once. Sequenced sample: tumor tissue. The source of these receptors is a human donor with pancreatic ductal adenocarcinoma. CDR3s include the opening cysteine and the closing phenylalanine or tryptophan. Each record gives: J gene, D gene, V gene, clone size, CDR3 protein, CDR3 DNA. The D gene is left open where the match is weak. Size tells how often a clone was seen (once, few, many) or the class of an expanded clone, and some rows leave it out.

>TRBJ2-3|.|TRBV6-8|few
CASSNGGSGRWATQYF
TGTGCCAGCAGCAACGGTGGTAGCGGTCGGTGGGCGACGCAGTATTTT
>TRBJ2-2|TRBD1|TRBV12-5|large
CASGLEGAANTGELFF
TGTGCTAGTGGTTTGGAGGGGGCTGCGAACACCGGGGAGCTGTTTTTT
>TRBJ2-3|.|TRBV29-1|.
CSVHRFSPDTQYF
TGCAGCGTACACCGTTTTAGCCCAGATACGCAGTATTTT
>TRBJ2-7|TRBD1|TRBV7-7|.
CASSHRQGDPYEQYF
TGTGCCAGCAGCCACAGACAGGGGGACCCCTACGAGCAGTACTTC
>TRBJ2-1|TRBD1|TRBV7-4|few
CASSLRPRGQSSYNEQFF
TGTGCCAGCAGCTTACGCCCCCGGGGACAGAGTTCATACAATGAGCAGTTCTTC
>TRBJ2-7|.|TRBV19|.
CASSMASGTLYEQYF
TGTGCCAGTAGTATGGCCTCAGGTACACTCTACGAGCAGTACTTC
>TRBJ2-1|TRBD2|TRBV9|few
CASSLSGTSGNEQFF
TGTGCCAGCAGCTTATCCGGGACTAGCGGTAATGAGCAGTTCTTC
>TRBJ1-4|.|TRBV14|.
CASSPRGEKLFF
TGTGCCAGCAGCCCGCGAGGCGAAAAACTGTTTTTT
>TRBJ2-5|.|TRBV10-3|few
CAISEFGGKETQYF
TGTGCCATCAGTGAGTTCGGCGGTAAAGAGACCCAGTACTTC
>TRBJ2-2|TRBD2|TRBV12-5|.
CASGASGDGELFF
TGTGCTAGTGGTGCTAGCGGGGACGGGGAGCTGTTTTTT
>TRBJ2-7|TRBD1|TRBV28|few
CASSLPGTGKYEQYF
TGTGCCAGCAGTCTCCCCGGGACAGGGAAGTACGAGCAGTACTTC
>TRBJ2-3|TRBD1|TRBV19|few
CASSTGTGNADTQYF
TGTGCCAGTTCCACCGGGACAGGGAACGCAGATACGCAGTATTTT
>TRBJ1-4|TRBD1|TRBV28|few
CASSLNRFSDRANEKLFF
TGTGCCAGCAGTTTAAACCGGTTTTCCGACAGGGCGAATGAAAAACTGTTTTTT
>TRBJ1-4|TRBD1|TRBV6-8|.
CASSHRGSDEKLFF
TGTGCCAGCAGTCACAGGGGTTCGGATGAAAAACTGTTTTTT
>TRBJ2-7|TRBD2|TRBV9|.
CASSLGTSGTWDYEQYF
TGTGCCAGCAGCCTCGGGACTAGCGGGACTTGGGACTACGAGCAGTACTTC
>TRBJ2-1|.|TRBV4-1|medium-sized
CASSLRLESYNEQFF
TGCGCCAGCAGCCTCCGACTAGAATCCTACAATGAGCAGTTCTTC
>TRBJ2-7|.|TRBV9|.
CASTRSDGPIAEQYF
TGTGCCAGCACCAGATCCGACGGACCTATCGCCGAGCAGTACTTC
>TRBJ2-7|.|TRBV30|.
CAWKGASYEQYF
TGTGCCTGGAAAGGGGCCTCCTACGAGCAGTACTTC
>TRBJ2-1|TRBD2|TRBV28|.
CASSFYISGLAGNNEQFF
TGTGCCAGCAGTTTTTACATATCGGGACTAGCGGGGAACAATGAGCAGTTCTTC
>TRBJ2-1|TRBD1|TRBV29-1|once
CSVEGQGQYNEQFF
TGCAGCGTTGAGGGACAGGGGCAATACAATGAGCAGTTCTTC
>TRBJ1-1|TRBD1|TRBV19|.
CASSAETGSRTEAFF
TGTGCCAGTAGTGCCGAGACAGGGAGTAGGACTGAAGCTTTCTTT
>TRBJ1-4|.|TRBV25-1|.
CASSASSGPSNEKLFF
TGTGCCAGCAGTGCCTCCTCAGGACCCAGTAATGAAAAACTGTTTTTT